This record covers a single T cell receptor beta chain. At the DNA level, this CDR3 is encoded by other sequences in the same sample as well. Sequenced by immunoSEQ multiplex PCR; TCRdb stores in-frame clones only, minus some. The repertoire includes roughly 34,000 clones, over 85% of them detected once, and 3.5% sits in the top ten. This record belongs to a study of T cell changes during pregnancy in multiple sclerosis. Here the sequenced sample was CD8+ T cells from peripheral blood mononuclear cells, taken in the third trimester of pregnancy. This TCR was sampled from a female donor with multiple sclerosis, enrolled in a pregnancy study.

DNA of the CDR3: TGTGCCAGCAGAGACAGAGGACGTCGCACCGGGGAGCTGTTTTTT. Translated: CASRDRGRRTGELFF. The rearrangement uses TRBV5-4 and TRBJ2-2, with a weak D call TRBD1 (5 bases). The CDR3 length is 15 residues. The germline V gene has CDR1 SGHNT and CDR2 YYREEE (reference sequence). Trimming shortened V by 5 bases and J by 4 bases, and 15 bases separated the two germline ends.